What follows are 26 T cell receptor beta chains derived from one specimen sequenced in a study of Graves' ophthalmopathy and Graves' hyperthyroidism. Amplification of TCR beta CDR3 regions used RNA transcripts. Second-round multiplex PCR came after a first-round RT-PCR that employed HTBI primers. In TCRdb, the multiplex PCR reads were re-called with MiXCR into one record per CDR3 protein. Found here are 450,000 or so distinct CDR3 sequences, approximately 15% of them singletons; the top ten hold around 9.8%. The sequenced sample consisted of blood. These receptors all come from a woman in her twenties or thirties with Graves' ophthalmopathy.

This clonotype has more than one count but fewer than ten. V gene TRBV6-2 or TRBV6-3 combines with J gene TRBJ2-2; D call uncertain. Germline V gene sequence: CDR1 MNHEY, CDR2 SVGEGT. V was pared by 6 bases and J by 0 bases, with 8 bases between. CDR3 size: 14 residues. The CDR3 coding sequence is TGTGCCAGCAGCTCAGTCGCGAACACCGGGGAGCTGTTTTTT. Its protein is CASSSVANTGELFF.

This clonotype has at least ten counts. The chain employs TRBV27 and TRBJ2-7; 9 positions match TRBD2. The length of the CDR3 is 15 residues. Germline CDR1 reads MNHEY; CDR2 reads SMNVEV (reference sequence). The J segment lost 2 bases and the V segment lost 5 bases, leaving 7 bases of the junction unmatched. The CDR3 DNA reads TGTGCCAGCAGTCTGGGACTAGCATTTACCTACGAGCAGTACTTC. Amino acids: CASSLGLAFTYEQYF.

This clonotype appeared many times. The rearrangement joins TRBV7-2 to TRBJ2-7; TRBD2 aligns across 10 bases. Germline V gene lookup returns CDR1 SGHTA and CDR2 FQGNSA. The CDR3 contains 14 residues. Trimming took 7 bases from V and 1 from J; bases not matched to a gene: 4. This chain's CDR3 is CASTGTSASYEQYF. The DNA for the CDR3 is TGTGCCAGCACCGGGACTAGCGCGTCCTACGAGCAGTACTTC.

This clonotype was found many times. CDR3 nucleotide sequence: TGCAGCGGGGGACACTGGAACACTGAAGCTTTCTTT. Protein product: CSGGHWNTEAFF. The V and J genes are TRBV29-1 and TRBJ1-1; TRBD1 might be the D (6 bases). Germline V gene lookup returns CDR1 SQVTM and CDR2 ANQGSEA. The CDR3 covers 12 residues. V lost 7 bases and J lost 1, with 10 bases in between.

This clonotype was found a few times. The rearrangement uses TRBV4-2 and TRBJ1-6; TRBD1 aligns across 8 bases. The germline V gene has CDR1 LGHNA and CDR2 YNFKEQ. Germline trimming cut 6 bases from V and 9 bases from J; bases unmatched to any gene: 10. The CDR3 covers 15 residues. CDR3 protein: CASRHDGQGTSPLHF. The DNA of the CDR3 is TGTGCCAGCAGGCATGACGGACAGGGAACTTCACCCCTCCACTTT.

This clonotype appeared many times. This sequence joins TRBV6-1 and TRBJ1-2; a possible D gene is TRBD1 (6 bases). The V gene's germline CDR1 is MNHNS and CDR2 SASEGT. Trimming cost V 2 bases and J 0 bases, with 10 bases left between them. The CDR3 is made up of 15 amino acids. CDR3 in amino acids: CASSEHGGPNYGYTF. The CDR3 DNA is TGTGCCAGCAGTGAACACGGGGGGCCTAACTATGGCTACACCTTC.

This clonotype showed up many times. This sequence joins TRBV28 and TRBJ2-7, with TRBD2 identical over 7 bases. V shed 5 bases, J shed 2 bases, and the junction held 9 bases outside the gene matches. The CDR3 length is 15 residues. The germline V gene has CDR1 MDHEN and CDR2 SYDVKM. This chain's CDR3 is CASSHPGLRTYEQYF. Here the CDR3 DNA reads TGTGCCAGCAGTCACCCGGGACTACGAACCTACGAGCAGTACTTC.

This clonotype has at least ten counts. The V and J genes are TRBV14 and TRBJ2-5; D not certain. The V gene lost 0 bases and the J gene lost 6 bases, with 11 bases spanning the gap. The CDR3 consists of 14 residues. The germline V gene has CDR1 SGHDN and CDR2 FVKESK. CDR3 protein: CASSQEELAKTQYF. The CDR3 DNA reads TGTGCCAGCAGCCAAGAGGAACTCGCGAAGACCCAGTACTTC. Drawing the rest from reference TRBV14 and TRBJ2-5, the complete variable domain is EAGVTQFPSHSVIEKGQTVTLRCDPISGHDNLYWYRRVMGKEIKFLLHFVKESKQDESGMPNNRFLAERTGGTYSTLKVQPAELEDSGVYFCASSQEELAKTQYFGPGTRLLVL.

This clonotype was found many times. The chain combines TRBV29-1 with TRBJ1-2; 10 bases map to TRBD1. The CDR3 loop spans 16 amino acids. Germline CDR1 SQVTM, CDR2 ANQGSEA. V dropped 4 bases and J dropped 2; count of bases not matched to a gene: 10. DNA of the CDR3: TGCAGCGTTGGGACCGGGACAGGGGCTGCCAACTATGGCTACACCTTC. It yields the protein CSVGTGTGAANYGYTF.

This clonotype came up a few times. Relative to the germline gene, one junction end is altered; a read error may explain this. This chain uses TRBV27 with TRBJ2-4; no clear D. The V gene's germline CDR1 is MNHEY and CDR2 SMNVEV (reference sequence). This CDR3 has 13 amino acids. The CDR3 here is CASRKGNSNIKYF. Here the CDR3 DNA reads TGTGCCAGCAGGAAGGGAAATTCGAACATTAAGTACTTC.

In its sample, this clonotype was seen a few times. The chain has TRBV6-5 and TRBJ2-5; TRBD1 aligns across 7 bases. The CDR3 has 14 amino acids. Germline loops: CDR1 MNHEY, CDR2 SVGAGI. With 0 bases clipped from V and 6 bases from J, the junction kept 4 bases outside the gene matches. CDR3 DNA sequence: TGTGCCAGCAGTTACTCGTGGGACAGAAAGACCCAGTACTTC. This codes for CASSYSWDRKTQYF.

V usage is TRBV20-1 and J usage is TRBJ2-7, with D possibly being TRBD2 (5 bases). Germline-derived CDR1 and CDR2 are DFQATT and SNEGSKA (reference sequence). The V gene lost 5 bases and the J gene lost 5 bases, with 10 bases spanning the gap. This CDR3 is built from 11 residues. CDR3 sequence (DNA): TGCAGTGCTGGACCGAGGGACGAGCAGTACTTC. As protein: CSAGPRDEQYF.

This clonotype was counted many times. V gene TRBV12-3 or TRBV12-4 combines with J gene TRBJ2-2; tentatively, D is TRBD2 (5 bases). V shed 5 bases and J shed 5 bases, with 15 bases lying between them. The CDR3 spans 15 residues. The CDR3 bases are TGTGCCAGCAGTCATAGCGCGCGACGGACCGGGGAGCTGTTTTTT. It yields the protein CASSHSARRTGELFF.

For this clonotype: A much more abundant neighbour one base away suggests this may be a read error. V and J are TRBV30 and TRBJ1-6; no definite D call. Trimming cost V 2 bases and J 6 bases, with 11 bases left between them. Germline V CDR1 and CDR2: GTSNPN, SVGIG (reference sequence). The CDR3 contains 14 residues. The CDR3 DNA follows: TGTGCCTGGAGTCTCGGACGGTCTAATTCACCCCTCCACTTT. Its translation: CAWSLGRSNSPLHF.

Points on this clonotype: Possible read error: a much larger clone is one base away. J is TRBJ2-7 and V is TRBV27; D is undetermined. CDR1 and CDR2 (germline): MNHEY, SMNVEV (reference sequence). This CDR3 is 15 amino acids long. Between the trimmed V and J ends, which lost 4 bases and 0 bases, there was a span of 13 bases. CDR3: CASSSFARPSYEQYV. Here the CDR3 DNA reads TGTGCCAGCAGTTCGTTTGCTAGGCCCTCCTACGAGCAGTACGTC.

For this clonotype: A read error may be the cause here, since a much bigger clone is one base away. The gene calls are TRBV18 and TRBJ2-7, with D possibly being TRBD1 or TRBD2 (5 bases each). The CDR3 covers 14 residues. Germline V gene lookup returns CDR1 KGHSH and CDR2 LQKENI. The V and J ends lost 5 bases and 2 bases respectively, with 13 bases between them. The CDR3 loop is CASSAGTNTYEQYV. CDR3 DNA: TGTGCCAGCTCAGCCGGGACCAACACCTACGAGCAGTACGTC.

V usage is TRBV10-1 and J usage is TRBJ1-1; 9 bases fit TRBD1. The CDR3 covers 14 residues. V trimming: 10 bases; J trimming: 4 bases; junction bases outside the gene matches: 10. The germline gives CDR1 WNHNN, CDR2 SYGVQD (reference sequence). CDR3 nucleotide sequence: TGCGCCACGCCGAACAGGGGGCTGGTCACTGAAGCTTTCTTT. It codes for CATPNRGLVTEAFF.

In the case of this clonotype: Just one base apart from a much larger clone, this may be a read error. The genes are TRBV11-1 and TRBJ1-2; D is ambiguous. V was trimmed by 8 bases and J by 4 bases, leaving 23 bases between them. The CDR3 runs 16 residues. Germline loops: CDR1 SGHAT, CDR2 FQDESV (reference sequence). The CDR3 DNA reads TGTGCCAGCCGCCATCACCCGGCGGGAAAGGGCTATGGCTACACCTTC. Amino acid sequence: CASRHHPAGKGYGYTF.

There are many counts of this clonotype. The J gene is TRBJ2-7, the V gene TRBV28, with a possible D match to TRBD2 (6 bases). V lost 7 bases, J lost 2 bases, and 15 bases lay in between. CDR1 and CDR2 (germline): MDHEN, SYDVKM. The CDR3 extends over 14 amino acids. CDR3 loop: CASTPPQRAYEQYF. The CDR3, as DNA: TGTGCCAGCACCCCGCCACAGCGGGCCTACGAGCAGTACTTC.

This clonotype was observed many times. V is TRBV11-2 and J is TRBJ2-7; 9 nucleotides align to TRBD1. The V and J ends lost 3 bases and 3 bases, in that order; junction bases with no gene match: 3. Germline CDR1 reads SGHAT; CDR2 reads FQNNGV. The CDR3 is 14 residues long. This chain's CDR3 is CASSFDRGYYEQYF. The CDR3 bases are TGTGCCAGCAGCTTCGACAGGGGGTACTACGAGCAGTACTTC.

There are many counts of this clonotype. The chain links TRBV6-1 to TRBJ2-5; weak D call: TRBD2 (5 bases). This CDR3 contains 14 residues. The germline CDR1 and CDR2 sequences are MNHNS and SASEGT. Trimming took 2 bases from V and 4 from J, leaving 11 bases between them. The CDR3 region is CASSEKAEVETQYF. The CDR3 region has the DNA TGTGCCAGCAGTGAAAAAGCGGAAGTAGAGACCCAGTACTTC.

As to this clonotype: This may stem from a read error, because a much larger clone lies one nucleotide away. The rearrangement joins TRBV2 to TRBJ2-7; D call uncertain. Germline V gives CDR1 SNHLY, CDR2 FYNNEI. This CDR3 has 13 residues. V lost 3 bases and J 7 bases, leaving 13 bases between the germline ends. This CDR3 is CASSDDGLGEQYF. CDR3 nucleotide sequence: TGTGCCAGCAGTGATGATGGGCTGGGGGAGCAGTACTTC.

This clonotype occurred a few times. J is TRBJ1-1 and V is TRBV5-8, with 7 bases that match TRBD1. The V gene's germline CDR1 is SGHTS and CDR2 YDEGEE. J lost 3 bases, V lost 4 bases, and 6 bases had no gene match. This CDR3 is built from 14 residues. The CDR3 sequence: CASSLSQGDTEAFF. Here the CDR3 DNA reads TGTGCCAGCAGCCTCTCCCAGGGGGACACTGAAGCTTTCTTT.

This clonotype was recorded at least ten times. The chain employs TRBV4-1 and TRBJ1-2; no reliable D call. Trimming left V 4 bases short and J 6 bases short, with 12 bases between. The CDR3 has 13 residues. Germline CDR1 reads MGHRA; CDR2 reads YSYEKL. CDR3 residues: CASSLGVSDGYTF. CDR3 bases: TGCGCCAGCAGCCTAGGCGTTTCGGATGGCTACACCTTC.

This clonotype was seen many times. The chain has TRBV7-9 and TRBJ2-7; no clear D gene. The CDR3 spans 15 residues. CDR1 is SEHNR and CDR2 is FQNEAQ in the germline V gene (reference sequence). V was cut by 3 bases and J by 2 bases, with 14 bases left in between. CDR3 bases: TGTGCCAGCAGCTTTAGTTCCGGCCCGGCCTACGAGCAGTACTTC. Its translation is CASSFSSGPAYEQYF.

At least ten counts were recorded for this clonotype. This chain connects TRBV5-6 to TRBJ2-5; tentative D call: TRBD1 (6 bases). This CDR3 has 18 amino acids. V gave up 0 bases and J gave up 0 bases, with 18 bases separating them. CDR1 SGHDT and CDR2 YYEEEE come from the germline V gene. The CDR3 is CASSLAQLGTFHQETQYF. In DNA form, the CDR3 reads TGTGCCAGCAGCTTGGCCCAGTTGGGGACATTCCACCAAGAGACCCAGTACTTC.